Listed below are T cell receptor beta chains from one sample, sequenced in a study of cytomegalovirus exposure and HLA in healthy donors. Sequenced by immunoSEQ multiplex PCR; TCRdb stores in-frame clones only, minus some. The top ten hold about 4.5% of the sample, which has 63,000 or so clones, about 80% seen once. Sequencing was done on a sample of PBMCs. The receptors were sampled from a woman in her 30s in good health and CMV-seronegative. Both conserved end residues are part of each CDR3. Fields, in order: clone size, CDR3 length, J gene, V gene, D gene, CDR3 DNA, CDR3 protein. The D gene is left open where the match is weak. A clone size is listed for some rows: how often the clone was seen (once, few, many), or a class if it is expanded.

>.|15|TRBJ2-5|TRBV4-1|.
TGCGCCAGCAGCCAAGGGGCAGGGGCAGGGGAGACCCAGTACTTC
CASSQGAGAGETQYF
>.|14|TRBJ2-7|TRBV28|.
TGTGCCAGCAGTTTAGAAGGGACACCCTACGAGCAGTACTTC
CASSLEGTPYEQYF
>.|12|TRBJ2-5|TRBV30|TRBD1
TGTGCCTGGAGTCGGGACAGAGAGACCCAGTACTTC
CAWSRDRETQYF
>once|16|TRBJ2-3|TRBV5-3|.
TGTGCCAGAAGCTGCGGGCAGGGGTCCCGGACAGATACGCAGTATTTT
CARSCGQGSRTDTQYF
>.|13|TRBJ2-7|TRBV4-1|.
TGCGCCAGCAGCCAGATCTTGACGGGGGAGCAGTACTTC
CASSQILTGEQYF
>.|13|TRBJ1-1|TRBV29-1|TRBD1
TGCAGCGTCACCGGGACAGGGGGCACTGAAGCTTTCTTT
CSVTGTGGTEAFF
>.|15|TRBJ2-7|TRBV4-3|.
TGCGCCAGCAGCCGGGCACCGGGGGACAGCTACGAGCAGTACTTC
CASSRAPGDSYEQYF
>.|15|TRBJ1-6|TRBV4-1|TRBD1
TGCGCCAGCAGCCGGACAGGAGATGATAATTCACCCCTCCACTTT
CASSRTGDDNSPLHF
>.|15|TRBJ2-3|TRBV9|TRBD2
TGTGCCAGCAGCGTAGACGCGGGAGAATGGGATACGCAGTATTTT
CASSVDAGEWDTQYF
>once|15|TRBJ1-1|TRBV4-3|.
TGCGCCAGCAGCCGCCGCGGGACGAGGAACACTGAAGCTTTCTTT
CASSRRGTRNTEAFF
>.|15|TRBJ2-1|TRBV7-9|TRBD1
TGTGCCAGCAGCTTAGTGGACAGGGCCTACAATGAGCAGTTCTTC
CASSLVDRAYNEQFF
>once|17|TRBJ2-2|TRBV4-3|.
TGCGCCAGCAGCCAAGTTTTGGGCGGGGCTAACACCGGGGAGCTGTTTTTT
CASSQVLGGANTGELFF
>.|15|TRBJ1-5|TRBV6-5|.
TGTGCCAGCAGTTACTCGAAGGGGGGCAATCAGCCCCAGCATTTT
CASSYSKGGNQPQHF
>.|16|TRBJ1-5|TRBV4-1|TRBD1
TGCGCCAGCAGCCCAGGGACAGGGGGCTGGGGTCAGCCCCAGCATTTT
CASSPGTGGWGQPQHF
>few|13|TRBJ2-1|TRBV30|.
TGTGCCTGGAGCCGGGAGCTGGGAAATGAGCAGTTCTTC
CAWSRELGNEQFF
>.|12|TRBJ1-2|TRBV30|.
TGTGCCTGGAGTGCAGGGGCTCTTGGCTACACCTTC
CAWSAGALGYTF
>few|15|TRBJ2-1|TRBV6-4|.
TGTGCCAGCAGTGAAGGTGTGGGAGAGCACAATGAGCAGTTCTTC
CASSEGVGEHNEQFF
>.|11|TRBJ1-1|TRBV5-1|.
TGCGCCAGCAGCTCTCAGACTGAAGCTTTCTTT
CASSSQTEAFF
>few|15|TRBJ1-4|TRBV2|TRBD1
TGTGCCAGCAGGGGGGACAGGACAACTAATGAAAAACTGTTTTTT
CASRGDRTTNEKLFF
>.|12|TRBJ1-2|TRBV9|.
TGTGCCAGCAGCCTCCAGGGCTATGGCTACACCTTC
CASSLQGYGYTF
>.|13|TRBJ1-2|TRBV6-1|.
TGTGCCAGCAGTGAATCTCCAGTCTCTGGCTACACCTTC
CASSESPVSGYTF
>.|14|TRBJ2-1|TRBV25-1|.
TGTGCCAGCAGTGAATACACTAGTACCAATGAGCAGTTCTTC
CASSEYTSTNEQFF
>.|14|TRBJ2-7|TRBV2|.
TGTGCCAGCAGTGGGGCTGGATTCTCCTACGAGCAGTACTTC
CASSGAGFSYEQYF
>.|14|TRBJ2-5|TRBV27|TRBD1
TGTGCCAGCAAGGACAGGGTGGATCAAGAGACCCAGTACTTC
CASKDRVDQETQYF
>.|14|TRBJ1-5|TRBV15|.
TGTGCCACCAGCAGAGATGTCGGCAGGCAGCCCCAGCATTTT
CATSRDVGRQPQHF
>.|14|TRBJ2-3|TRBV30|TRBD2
TGTGCCTGGAGTATCGGGGGAGGGACAGATACGCAGTATTTT
CAWSIGGGTDTQYF